The rows below give T cell receptor beta chains drawn from one sample of a study of graft-versus-host responses after intestinal transplantation. Sequenced by immunoSEQ multiplex PCR; TCRdb stores in-frame clones only, minus some. Of over 45,000 clones listed, roughly 90% are singletons. Which antigens these TCRs recognize remains unknown. The sample here was unstimulated CD4+ T cells sorted from spleen or lymph node cells, taken before transplant. Receptors originate from a human donor who was the organ donor for an intestinal transplant. Each CDR3 is given with its conserved first and last residue. Fields, in order: CDR3 DNA, CDR3 protein, D gene, V gene, J gene, clone size. The D gene is left open where the match is weak. Part of the rows lack a size; the others show once, few, many or a class for expanded clones.

CDR3nt: TGTGCCAGTCCTTTCTTAGGAGTTTTTTCTAACTATGGCTACACCTTC
CDR3aa: CASPFLGVFSNYGYTF
d_gene: NA
v_gene: TRBV5-3
j_gene: TRBJ1-2
abundance: NA

CDR3nt: TGTGCCAGCAGTAGCGTGCGGAACACCGGGGAGCTGTTTTTT
CDR3aa: CASSSVRNTGELFF
d_gene: NA
v_gene: TRBV5-5
j_gene: TRBJ2-2
abundance: NA

CDR3nt: TGTGCCAGCAGCGACGGGAACTCTGGAAACACCATATATTTT
CDR3aa: CASSDGNSGNTIYF
d_gene: NA
v_gene: TRBV4-2
j_gene: TRBJ1-3
abundance: NA

CDR3nt: TGTGCCAGCACTAAAAGAGGGGGCGGCACAGATACGCAGTATTTT
CDR3aa: CASTKRGGGTDTQYF
d_gene: TRBD1
v_gene: TRBV6-5
j_gene: TRBJ2-3
abundance: NA

CDR3nt: TGTGCCAGCAGTTTGCCCGGCCGGGTGACAGACTATGGCTACACCTTC
CDR3aa: CASSLPGRVTDYGYTF
d_gene: NA
v_gene: TRBV27
j_gene: TRBJ1-2
abundance: few

CDR3nt: TGCGCCAGCCGACAAGGGACTAGTTTCTCCAATGAGCAGTTCTTC
CDR3aa: CASRQGTSFSNEQFF
d_gene: TRBD2
v_gene: TRBV5-1
j_gene: TRBJ2-1
abundance: NA

CDR3nt: TGTGCCAGCAGCGGGGGACTAGCGGGAGGCCCCGGCACAGATACGCAGTATTTT
CDR3aa: CASSGGLAGGPGTDTQYF
d_gene: TRBD2
v_gene: TRBV7-3
j_gene: TRBJ2-3
abundance: once

CDR3nt: TGTGCCAGCAGCTTAGGGGTCAGGGGAGGCAATCAGCCCCAGCATTTT
CDR3aa: CASSLGVRGGNQPQHF
d_gene: NA
v_gene: TRBV7-2
j_gene: TRBJ1-5
abundance: NA

CDR3nt: TGTGCCAGCAGCTTAGACCCCGCGAGGGGGCCTTACGAGCAGTACTTC
CDR3aa: CASSLDPARGPYEQYF
d_gene: TRBD1
v_gene: TRBV11-2
j_gene: TRBJ2-7
abundance: few

CDR3nt: TGTGCCAGCAGAGGGACAGGGGGACGCGAGCAGTACTTC
CDR3aa: CASRGTGGREQYF
d_gene: TRBD1
v_gene: TRBV27
j_gene: TRBJ2-7
abundance: NA

CDR3nt: TGTGCCAGCCTGGACAGGGGGCGAGGGAATACTGAAGCTTTCTTT
CDR3aa: CASLDRGRGNTEAFF
d_gene: TRBD1
v_gene: TRBV6-1
j_gene: TRBJ1-1
abundance: NA

CDR3nt: TGTGCCAGCAGTGAGGGGACAGGGAACTATGGCTACACCTTC
CDR3aa: CASSEGTGNYGYTF
d_gene: TRBD1
v_gene: TRBV6-1
j_gene: TRBJ1-2
abundance: NA

CDR3nt: TGTGCCAGTAGTAAGAAGGATGGGGGGATGGGCGAGCAGTTCTTC
CDR3aa: CASSKKDGGMGEQFF
d_gene: NA
v_gene: TRBV19
j_gene: TRBJ2-1
abundance: few

CDR3nt: TGTGCCAGCAGTGTCTATAGCCCGGGCACCGGGGAGCTGTTTTTT
CDR3aa: CASSVYSPGTGELFF
d_gene: NA
v_gene: TRBV27
j_gene: TRBJ2-2
abundance: NA

CDR3nt: TGTGCCAGCTCACGCCAGAGACTACAGGGGTACGAGCAGTACTTC
CDR3aa: CASSRQRLQGYEQYF
d_gene: TRBD1
v_gene: TRBV18
j_gene: TRBJ2-7
abundance: NA

CDR3nt: TGTGCCAGCTCACCCCGGTCGGGTATTGGCGGTATACACACCTTC
CDR3aa: CASSPRSGIGGIHTF
d_gene: NA
v_gene: TRBV18
j_gene: TRBJ1-2
abundance: NA

CDR3nt: TGTGCCAGCACATCCATTTACGGGCAGTTCTTC
CDR3aa: CASTSIYGQFF
d_gene: NA
v_gene: TRBV28
j_gene: TRBJ2-1
abundance: NA

CDR3nt: TGTGCCAGCAGTGGCATACTAGCGGGAGGGCCTAAGTACTCCTACAATGAGCAGTTCTTC
CDR3aa: CASSGILAGGPKYSYNEQFF
d_gene: TRBD2
v_gene: TRBV28
j_gene: TRBJ2-1
abundance: NA

CDR3nt: TGTGCCAGCAGTCCCCTGCCGGGGCAGGGGGCTGAAGCTTTCTTT
CDR3aa: CASSPLPGQGAEAFF
d_gene: TRBD1
v_gene: TRBV6-1
j_gene: TRBJ1-1
abundance: once

CDR3nt: TGTGCCAGCAGCTCGCGGGACAGGTTAGGGACCTACGAGCAGTACTTC
CDR3aa: CASSSRDRLGTYEQYF
d_gene: TRBD1
v_gene: TRBV7-9
j_gene: TRBJ2-7
abundance: NA

CDR3nt: TGCAGCACCGGACTAGCGGATACGCAGTATTTT
CDR3aa: CSTGLADTQYF
d_gene: TRBD2
v_gene: TRBV29-1
j_gene: TRBJ2-3
abundance: NA

CDR3nt: TGTGCCAGCAGTGAAAGGCGGGGGTACGGTGAAAAACTGTTTTTT
CDR3aa: CASSERRGYGEKLFF
d_gene: NA
v_gene: TRBV6-1
j_gene: TRBJ1-4
abundance: NA

CDR3nt: TGTGCCAGTAGTAGCCCGGGAGACCCGTCCCACTATGGCTACACCTTC
CDR3aa: CASSSPGDPSHYGYTF
d_gene: NA
v_gene: TRBV19
j_gene: TRBJ1-2
abundance: once

CDR3nt: TGTGCCAGCAGCCTTAACAGGGGAGAAGGGCCAACTAATGAAAAACTGTTTTTT
CDR3aa: CASSLNRGEGPTNEKLFF
d_gene: TRBD1
v_gene: TRBV7-2
j_gene: TRBJ1-4
abundance: NA

CDR3nt: TGTGCCAGCAGCGTAGGGACTAGCGGGCGGACCGTATACTTCACAGATACGCAGTATTTT
CDR3aa: CASSVGTSGRTVYFTDTQYF
d_gene: TRBD2
v_gene: TRBV9
j_gene: TRBJ2-3
abundance: NA

CDR3nt: TGCAGCGTCGTGGACCGGGGGGGAAAAAACATTCAGTACTTC
CDR3aa: CSVVDRGGKNIQYF
d_gene: TRBD2
v_gene: TRBV29-1
j_gene: TRBJ2-4
abundance: NA

CDR3nt: TGTGCCAGCACCAAGGGGGGGCTCGGTCAGCCCCAGCATTTT
CDR3aa: CASTKGGLGQPQHF
d_gene: NA
v_gene: TRBV2
j_gene: TRBJ1-5
abundance: NA

CDR3nt: TGTGCCAGCAGTCCCCGGGACAGAAAAGAGACCCAGTACTTC
CDR3aa: CASSPRDRKETQYF
d_gene: TRBD1
v_gene: TRBV6-6
j_gene: TRBJ2-5
abundance: NA

CDR3nt: TGTGCCAGCAGCTTAACCAGCGGAGGAGATACGCAGTATTTT
CDR3aa: CASSLTSGGDTQYF
d_gene: NA
v_gene: TRBV7-2
j_gene: TRBJ2-3
abundance: NA

CDR3nt: TGTGCCAGCACCGATCGCGGGACAGGGAGGGTTTGGAAGTTGGAGACCCAGTACTTC
CDR3aa: CASTDRGTGRVWKLETQYF
d_gene: TRBD1
v_gene: TRBV7-2
j_gene: TRBJ2-5
abundance: NA

CDR3nt: TGTGCCAGCAGCCAAGCACTAGCGGGAGGAGCAGATACGCAGTATTTT
CDR3aa: CASSQALAGGADTQYF
d_gene: TRBD2
v_gene: TRBV4-2
j_gene: TRBJ2-3
abundance: NA

CDR3nt: TGTGCCAGCAGCCCGACAGTAGGAGCCCTCTCCTACGAGCAGTACTTC
CDR3aa: CASSPTVGALSYEQYF
d_gene: NA
v_gene: TRBV5-4
j_gene: TRBJ2-7
abundance: NA

CDR3nt: TGTGCCAGTAGTACCCAGACAGGGGTCGAGCAGTACTTC
CDR3aa: CASSTQTGVEQYF
d_gene: TRBD1
v_gene: TRBV19
j_gene: TRBJ2-7
abundance: NA

CDR3nt: TGTGCCAGCAGCTTGGCGATAGCGGGAGCCGAGCAGTTCTTC
CDR3aa: CASSLAIAGAEQFF
d_gene: TRBD2
v_gene: TRBV5-4
j_gene: TRBJ2-1
abundance: NA

CDR3nt: TGCAGCGTTGTTCGGGGGACTAGCAAAGAGACCCAGTACTTC
CDR3aa: CSVVRGTSKETQYF
d_gene: TRBD2
v_gene: TRBV29-1
j_gene: TRBJ2-5
abundance: NA

CDR3nt: TGTGCCAGCAGGGGAGGCACTGAAGCTTTCTTT
CDR3aa: CASRGGTEAFF
d_gene: NA
v_gene: TRBV25-1
j_gene: TRBJ1-1
abundance: NA

CDR3nt: TGTGCCAGCAGACTGGTCGCAAATCAGCCCCAGCATTTT
CDR3aa: CASRLVANQPQHF
d_gene: NA
v_gene: TRBV5-4
j_gene: TRBJ1-5
abundance: NA

CDR3nt: TGTGCCAGCAGCCCTCGGACAGGAATCAAGTGGGGACAGTTCTTC
CDR3aa: CASSPRTGIKWGQFF
d_gene: TRBD1
v_gene: TRBV9
j_gene: TRBJ2-1
abundance: NA

CDR3nt: TGTGCCATCAGTCGGGGGGTGCGAACTGAAGCTTTCTTT
CDR3aa: CAISRGVRTEAFF
d_gene: NA
v_gene: TRBV10-3
j_gene: TRBJ1-1
abundance: NA

CDR3nt: TGTGCCAGCAGCTTACTCTTGGGCGAGACCCAGTACTTC
CDR3aa: CASSLLLGETQYF
d_gene: NA
v_gene: TRBV7-9
j_gene: TRBJ2-5
abundance: NA

CDR3nt: TGTGCCAGCAGCGTGGACAGGCCCCCCACAGATACGCAGTATTTT
CDR3aa: CASSVDRPPTDTQYF
d_gene: TRBD1
v_gene: TRBV7-2
j_gene: TRBJ2-3
abundance: NA

CDR3nt: TGTGCCAGCAGTGAGGCACCCGATTACACTGAAGCTTTCTTT
CDR3aa: CASSEAPDYTEAFF
d_gene: NA
v_gene: TRBV6-1
j_gene: TRBJ1-1
abundance: few